One and the same sample provided the 16 T cell receptor beta chains below, sequenced in a study of cytomegalovirus exposure and HLA in healthy donors. In the PCR, 60 Vbeta and 13 Jbeta primers were used. Assay used: immunoSEQ multiplex PCR; TCRdb lists only in-frame clones, some missing. This sample has 100,000 to 150,000 clones; around four fifths occur once, and the top ten carry approximately 1.1%. Sample: PBMCs. These receptors were collected from a boy aged 10-17 years in good health and CMV-seronegative.

In this sample, this clone turned up a few times. The gene calls are TRBV28 and TRBJ2-4; D perhaps matches TRBD1 (6 bases). The length of the CDR3 is 14 residues. V shed 6 bases and J shed 1 base, with 10 bases lying between them. Germline V gene sequence: CDR1 MDHEN, CDR2 SYDVKM. The CDR3 DNA follows: TGTGCCAGCAGAACAGGGACGGCCAAAAACATTCAGTACTTC. It yields the protein CASRTGTAKNIQYF.

The chain joins TRBV4-2 to TRBJ2-7; TRBD2 agrees at 7 bases. The germline V gene has CDR1 LGHNA and CDR2 YNFKEQ. The CDR3 covers 15 residues. The V segment lost 0 bases and the J segment 2 bases; nucleotides outside the gene matches: 4. The CDR3 nucleotides are TGTGCCAGCAGCCAAGAAGCTAGCGGTCCCTACGAGCAGTACTTC. This gives the protein CASSQEASGPYEQYF.

This sequence joins TRBV7-3 and TRBJ2-7, with 7 bases that match TRBD1. The CDR3 has 17 residues. CDR1 and CDR2 from the germline V gene are SGHTA and FQGTGA. Trimming at V came to 5 bases and at J to 3 bases, leaving 16 bases not matched to a gene. CDR3 residues: CASSHRRNRDRHYEQYF. The CDR3 DNA follows: TGTGCCAGCAGCCACCGCCGAAACCGGGACAGACACTACGAGCAGTACTTC.

The chain is built from TRBV5-1 and TRBJ2-5; 8 bases align to TRBD2. This CDR3 is built from 13 residues. In germline, CDR1 is SGHRS, CDR2 YFSETQ. J lost 5 bases, V lost 3 bases, and 3 bases had no gene match. The CDR3 sequence is CASSSGGGETQYF. Here the CDR3 DNA reads TGCGCCAGCAGCTCGGGAGGGGGGGAGACCCAGTACTTC.

The chain uses TRBV4-1 and TRBJ2-1; TRBD2 aligns across 8 bases. V gave up 0 bases and J gave up 7 bases; unmatched junction bases: 11. Per the germline V gene, CDR1 is MGHRA and CDR2 is YSYEKL. There are 17 residues in the CDR3. CDR3 bases: TGCGCCAGCAGCCAAGATCCGGGACTAGACCTAGGAAATGAGCAGTTCTTC. It yields the protein CASSQDPGLDLGNEQFF.

J is TRBJ1-1 and V is TRBV30; weak D call: TRBD1 (6 bases). CDR3 size: 13 residues. Deletions cut 1 base from V and 1 base from J, with 7 bases between. CDR1 is GTSNPN, CDR2 SVGIG, per germline (reference sequence). The CDR3: CAWSEGQNTEAFF. CDR3 coding DNA: TGTGCCTGGAGTGAGGGACAGAACACTGAAGCTTTCTTT.

This clone has just one count. This chain uses TRBV9 with TRBJ1-1; no definite D call. Trimming stripped 4 bases from V and 5 bases from J, with 15 bases between. This CDR3 spans 14 amino acids. Germline loops: CDR1 SGDLS, CDR2 YYNGEE. The CDR3 protein is CASSPAGGVTEAFF. The CDR3 DNA reads as TGTGCCAGCAGCCCAGCGGGCGGAGTAACTGAAGCTTTCTTT. The variable domain in full, with the rest retrieved from reference TRBV9 and TRBJ1-1, is DSGVTQTPKHLITATGQRVTLRCSPRSGDLSVYWYQQSLDQGLQFLIQYYNGEERAKGNILERFSAQQFPDLHSELNLSSLELGDSALYFCASSPAGGVTEAFFGQGTRLTVV.

The chain employs TRBV27 and TRBJ2-4, with 7 nucleotides matching TRBD2. V gave up 6 bases and J gave up 7 bases; unmatched junction bases: 12. The CDR3 is 15 amino acids. Germline-derived CDR1 and CDR2 are MNHEY and SMNVEV (reference sequence). In DNA form, the CDR3 reads TGTGCCAGCAGCAAACTAGCGACCCTCAGCAACATTCAGTACTTC. Translation gives CASSKLATLSNIQYF.

This chain joins TRBV5-1 and TRBJ2-2; TRBD1 might be the D (6 bases). Germline CDR1 reads SGHRS; CDR2 reads YFSETQ. The CDR3 has 17 residues. The V gene lost 7 bases and the J gene lost 4 bases, with 23 bases spanning the gap. The chain's CDR3 is CASLPEPQGMSTGELFF. As DNA, the CDR3 is TGCGCCAGCCTTCCTGAACCCCAGGGGATGAGCACCGGGGAGCTGTTTTTT.

The genes are TRBV7-2 and TRBJ1-2; 7 bases line up with TRBD1. The CDR3 consists of 16 residues. V dropped 3 bases and J dropped 2; count of bases not matched to a gene: 9. Germline assignment: CDR1 SGHTA and CDR2 FQGNSA. DNA of the CDR3: TGTGCCAGCAGCTTGGGGCGGAGGGGGCTCAACTATGGCTACACCTTC. Translating it yields CASSLGRRGLNYGYTF.

The chain joins TRBV7-2 to TRBJ1-5; 9 bases are a match to TRBD1. The V segment lost 5 bases and the J segment 0 bases; nucleotides outside the gene matches: 8. Germline lookup yields CDR1 SGHTA and CDR2 FQGNSA. This CDR3 spans 17 amino acids. The CDR3 is CASSPWTGDYSNQPQHF. For the CDR3, the DNA is TGTGCCAGCAGCCCCTGGACAGGGGACTATAGCAATCAGCCCCAGCATTTT.

This clone was picked up one time. This rearrangement joins TRBV4-1 to TRBJ1-2; no firm D call. In germline, CDR1 is MGHRA, CDR2 YSYEKL. This CDR3 has 13 amino acids. The V and J ends lost 3 bases and 2 bases respectively, with 7 bases between them. CDR3 DNA: TGCGCCAGCAGCCATTCGCAGAACTATGGCTACACCTTC. The encoded protein is CASSHSQNYGYTF.

The J gene is TRBJ2-7, the V gene TRBV10-1, with D unresolved. V was pared by 3 bases and J by 4 bases, with 10 bases between. The CDR3 totals 13 residues. Germline lookup yields CDR1 WNHNN and CDR2 SYGVQD (reference sequence). CDR3 residues: CASSDLWRYEQYF. As DNA, the CDR3 is TGCGCCAGCAGTGATTTGTGGCGGTACGAGCAGTACTTC.

The chain joins TRBV28 to TRBJ2-7, with 9 bases identical to TRBD1. The ends lost 3 bases at V and 4 bases at J; junction bases unmatched: 10. This CDR3 region has 16 residues. Germline assignment: CDR1 MDHEN and CDR2 SYDVKM. The CDR3 DNA reads TGTGCCAGCAGTTTCGGGCGGGACAGGGTCGGTTACGAGCAGTACTTC. As protein: CASSFGRDRVGYEQYF. The complete variable domain, with remaining parts taken from reference TRBV28 and TRBJ2-7, reads DVKVTQSSRYLVKRTGEKVFLECVQDMDHENMFWYRQDPGLGLRLIYFSYDVKMKEKGDIPEGYSVSREKKERFSLILESASTNQTSMYLCASSFGRDRVGYEQYFGPGTRLTVT.

This clone has just one count. The chain has TRBV7-9 and TRBJ2-7; 10 bases align to TRBD2. Germline V gene sequence: CDR1 SEHNR, CDR2 FQNEAQ (reference sequence). The CDR3 runs to 17 residues. Trimming cost V 3 bases and J 3 bases; bases outside gene matches: 11. The CDR3 loop is CASSLRRGASGSYEQYF. The CDR3 DNA reads TGTGCCAGCAGCTTGCGGCGGGGGGCTAGCGGGAGCTACGAGCAGTACTTC.

The V call is TRBV30, the J call TRBJ1-1, with 11 bases identical to TRBD1. This CDR3 is built from 15 residues. CDR1 is GTSNPN, CDR2 SVGIG, per germline (reference sequence). Trimming at V came to 2 bases and at J to 5 bases, leaving 7 bases not matched to a gene. The CDR3 spells CAWSRGTGGRTEAFF. Here the CDR3 DNA reads TGTGCCTGGAGTAGGGGGACAGGGGGTAGAACTGAAGCTTTCTTT.